This T cell receptor (beta chain) was found in a study of blood T cell repertoires in COVID-19. Overall study: Sample material is recorded as cDNA or gDNA derived from T cells, B-cell-depleted T cells, or PBMCs.

Authors' analysis steps: The authors estimated nucleated cell counts from reference gene primer amplification. The assay was immunoSEQ multiplex PCR, and TCRdb's table has in-frame clones only and misses some. That table supplies the V and J calls and clone size; D and trimming were determined from the DNA. The table shows fewer than 200,000 clones, with roughly 87% occurring only once. The sample was peripheral blood. This clonotype originated in an older woman with COVID-19, enrolled during active disease.

CDR3 coding DNA: TGTGCCAGCAGCCAAAGCGGGAGGGCCCCGAACACCGGGGAGCTGTTTTTT. Its translation: CASSQSGRAPNTGELFF. The chain joins TRBV7-9 to TRBJ2-2; 10 nucleotides agree with TRBD2. The CDR3 is made up of 17 amino acids. CDR1 is SEHNR and CDR2 is FQNEAQ in the germline V gene (reference sequence). The V segment lost 5 bases and the J segment 0 bases; nucleotides outside the gene matches: 6. Full variable domain (outside the CDR3, taken from reference TRBV7-9 and TRBJ2-2): DTGVSQNPRHKITKRGQNVTFRCDPISEHNRLYWYRQTLGQGPEFLTYFQNEAQLEKSRLLSDRFSAERPKGSFSTLEIQRTEQGDSAMYLCASSQSGRAPNTGELFFGEGSRLTVL.